The count of the clone carrying this T cell receptor beta chain is one. The data belong to a study of blood T cell repertoires in COVID-19. Study-level background: Acute-phase and convalescent COVID-19 samples originated in the United States, Italy and Spain. From T cells, B-cell-depleted T cells, or PBMCs came the material, which was cDNA or gDNA.

The germline gives CDR1 SGHAT, CDR2 FQNNGV. Between the trimmed V and J ends, which lost 2 bases and 4 bases, there was a span of 6 bases. This CDR3 is 12 amino acids long. Per the original data handling: Nucleated cell number was recorded as an estimate derived from reference gene primer amplification. TCRdb's copy holds only in-frame clones and misses some; the assay was immunoSEQ multiplex PCR. V, J and clone size reflect that table, while D and trimming were determined from the DNA. The sample consists of 35,000 to 45,000 clones, 77% of them appearing once. The chain uses TRBV11-2 and TRBJ2-7; the D is unclear. The TCR comes from a woman in her sixties or seventies with acute or convalescent COVID-19. Specimen: peripheral blood. The CDR3 DNA sequence: TGTGCCAGCAGCTTAAGCCATTACGAGCAGTACTTC. Translating it yields CASSLSHYEQYF. Full variable domain (outside the CDR3, taken from reference TRBV11-2 and TRBJ2-7): EAGVAQSPRYKIIEKRQSVAFWCNPISGHATLYWYQQILGQGPKLLIQFQNNGVVDDSQLPKDRFSAERLKGVDSTLKIQPAKLEDSAVYLCASSLSHYEQYFGPGTRLTVT.